The table lists the clone carrying this T cell receptor (beta chain) with a few counts. Molecules of cDNA were individually given unique molecular identifiers that were attached to them. TCRdb recomputed calls from the 5' RACE reads with MiXCR, one row per CDR3 protein. This sample carries about 81,000 distinct CDR3 sequences, 14% of them seen once, and the ten largest clones take approximately 11%. This entry belongs to a study of early T cells in non-severe SARS-CoV-2 infection. Germline values: CDR1 SGHNT, CDR2 YENEEA. This CDR3 comprises 16 residues. V was pared by 5 bases and J by 6 bases, with 23 bases between.

Input material: whole blood. The receptor comes from an adult who was a healthcare worker with PCR-confirmed SARS-CoV-2 infection or an uninfected control (not recorded which). V and J are TRBV11-3 and TRBJ2-7; possible D gene TRBD1, 8 bases. This CDR3 reads CASSKRGGTGTLEQYF. As DNA, the CDR3 is TGTGCCAGCAGCAAGAGGGGAGGGACAGGTACCCTCGAGCAGTACTTC.